The 27 T cell receptor beta chains below come from one sample, sequenced in a study of identifying expanded T cells in peripheral blood (dated by TCRdb to between 2018 and 2020). Library method: the immunoSEQ multiplex PCR assay. TCRdb took over this immuneACCESS table, retaining in-frame rearrangements with V and J assigned. Such tables are incomplete; in checked studies, under half of the missing clones stem from an unresolved V gene, and the remainder is unexplained. The sample has about 94,000 clones on record, 70% to 90% of them singletons. The biggest ten clones account for 4.5% to 7% of the sample. Sequenced: blood. The receptors were gathered from a person aged 18-70 years in good health.

The J gene is TRBJ2-7, the V gene TRBV7-9; D may correspond to TRBD1 or TRBD2 (6 bases each). V was cut by 6 bases and J by 2 bases, with 14 bases left in between. This CDR3 region has 14 residues. Germline values: CDR1 SEHNR, CDR2 FQNEAQ (reference sequence). The DNA of the CDR3 is TGTGCCAGCAGTCACGGGGGCAGCGCCTACGAGCAGTACTTC. This sequence encodes CASSHGGSAYEQYF.

This clone occurred a few times. J is TRBJ1-2 and V is TRBV19, with 10 positions matching TRBD1. CDR1 and CDR2 from the germline V gene are LNHDA and SQIVND (reference sequence). Trimming cost V 1 base and J 2 bases; bases outside gene matches: 1. CDR3 length: 15 amino acids. CDR3 in amino acids: CASSIAGQGNYGYTF. CDR3 DNA sequence: TGTGCCAGTAGTATAGCGGGACAGGGGAACTATGGCTACACCTTC. The variable domain in full, completed from reference TRBV19 and TRBJ1-2, reads DGGITQSPKYLFRKEGQNVTLSCEQNLNHDAMYWYRQDPGQGLRLIYYSQIVNDFQKGDIAEGYSVSREKKESFPLTVTSAQKNPTAFYLCASSIAGQGNYGYTFGSGTRLTVV.

This rearrangement joins TRBV19 to TRBJ2-5, with D perhaps assigned TRBD1 or TRBD2 (5 bases each). Germline assignment: CDR1 LNHDA and CDR2 SQIVND (reference sequence). The CDR3 is 12 residues long. V lost 5 bases, J lost 5 bases, and 9 bases lay in between. The DNA of the CDR3 is TGTGCCAGTAGTGCCAGGGAGGAGACCCAGTACTTC. Its translation: CASSAREETQYF. Filled out from reference TRBV19 and TRBJ2-5, the complete variable domain reads DGGITQSPKYLFRKEGQNVTLSCEQNLNHDAMYWYRQDPGQGLRLIYYSQIVNDFQKGDIAEGYSVSREKKESFPLTVTSAQKNPTAFYLCASSAREETQYFGPGTRLLVL.

The genes are TRBV18 and TRBJ2-5, with 7 bases aligning to TRBD1. CDR1 and CDR2 (germline): KGHSH, LQKENI. V lost 0 bases, J lost 4 bases, and 20 bases stayed unmatched. The CDR3 sequence is 20 residues long. As DNA, the CDR3 is TGTGCCAGCTCACCACCGCGGATTCAGGGGGTACCCGGTCTAGGAGAGACCCAGTACTTC. Translation gives CASSPPRIQGVPGLGETQYF.

This chain uses TRBV12-5 with TRBJ2-6, with D possibly TRBD2 on 5 matching bases. Germline assignment: CDR1 LGHNT and CDR2 FRNRAP. The CDR3 consists of 17 residues. Trimming stripped 0 bases from V and 4 bases from J, with 13 bases between. The CDR3 DNA sequence: TGTGCTAGTGGTTTGGTCGTGGCGAGGGCAGGGGCCAACGTCCTGACTTTC. Translating gives CASGLVVARAGANVLTF.

Of note for this clone: This specimen includes other DNA sequences encoding the same CDR3. The rearrangement links TRBV7-6 to TRBJ1-1; D unresolved. The CDR3 spans 13 residues. Trimming stripped 2 bases from V and 1 base from J, with 5 bases between. The germline V gene encodes CDR1 SGHVS and CDR2 FNYEAQ. In DNA form, the CDR3 reads TGTGCCAGCAGCTTACAGGAGAACACTGAAGCTTTCTTT. The encoded protein is CASSLQENTEAFF.

V is TRBV27 and J is TRBJ1-5, with no clear D. This CDR3 comprises 17 residues. Looked up from germline, CDR1 is MNHEY and CDR2 is SMNVEV (reference sequence). V shed 2 bases and J shed 2 bases, with 16 bases lying between them. CDR3 sequence reads: CASSLVGRAAGNQPQHF. In DNA, the CDR3 is TGTGCCAGCAGTTTAGTCGGTAGGGCAGCCGGCAATCAGCCCCAGCATTTT.

The CDR3 is CASIPTSRKTDTQYF. CDR3 sequence (DNA): TGTGCCAGCATTCCGACCTCCAGAAAAACAGATACGCAGTATTTT. The chain carries TRBV2 and TRBJ2-3; D not resolved. The CDR3 contains 15 residues. The germline gives CDR1 SNHLY, CDR2 FYNNEI. V was clipped by 7 bases and J by 3 bases, with 17 bases between them. Looking up the rest from reference TRBV2 and TRBJ2-3 gives the full variable domain: EPEVTQTPSHQVTQMGQEVILRCVPISNHLYFYWYRQILGQKVEFLVSFYNNEISEKSEIFDDQFSVERPDGSNFTLKIRSTKLEDSAMYFCASIPTSRKTDTQYFGPGTRLTVL.

This rearrangement joins TRBV18 to TRBJ1-2; D not certain. The germline V gene has CDR1 KGHSH and CDR2 LQKENI. The length of the CDR3 is 13 residues. V was trimmed by 8 bases and J by 6 bases, leaving 16 bases between them. The CDR3: CASQRTGKNGYTF. DNA for the CDR3: TGTGCCAGCCAAAGGACGGGAAAGAATGGCTACACCTTC.

The chain employs TRBV18 and TRBJ2-3; no clear D. There are 17 residues in the CDR3. V shed 1 base and J shed 0 bases, with 14 bases lying between them. CDR1 is KGHSH, CDR2 LQKENI, per germline. As DNA, the CDR3 is TGTGCCAGCTCACCACTTACACCGGTGATAAGCACAGATACGCAGTATTTT. This codes for CASSPLTPVISTDTQYF.

Concerning this clone itself: At one boundary the junction diverges from the germline segment, which might be a read error. Within the sample, other DNA sequences also encode this same CDR3. The CDR3 coding sequence is TGTGCCAGTAGCTTCCCCGGCGACACGAGCTACACCTTC. Encoded protein: CASSFPGDTSYTF. The chain couples TRBV7-9 to TRBJ1-2; D gene unclear. CDR1 and CDR2 from the germline V gene are SEHNR and FQNEAQ (reference sequence). There are 13 residues in the CDR3.

The chain links TRBV5-4 to TRBJ1-2, with D possibly matching TRBD1 (6 bases). Per the germline V gene, CDR1 is SGHNT and CDR2 is YYREEE (reference sequence). The CDR3 is 13 residues long. Trimming cost V 1 base and J 8 bases, with 12 bases left between them. CDR3 loop: CASSLSGAGGYTF. DNA of the CDR3: TGTGCCAGCAGCTTGTCGGGGGCAGGCGGCTACACCTTC.

The V and J genes are TRBV11-3 and TRBJ2-1, with D hard to call. The CDR3 covers 12 residues. Germline V gives CDR1 SGHNT, CDR2 YENEEA. V was pared by 8 bases and J by 9 bases, with 14 bases between. The CDR3 protein is CASCAERREQFF. Here the CDR3 DNA reads TGTGCCAGCTGCGCCGAAAGACGTGAGCAGTTCTTC.

This chain connects TRBV29-1 to TRBJ2-7; weak D call: TRBD2 (5 bases). Germline V CDR1 and CDR2: SQVTM, ANQGSEA. Trimming pared 2 bases from V and 2 bases from J, leaving 7 bases between. This CDR3 comprises 12 residues. CDR3 sequence reads: CSVEMGAYEQYF. CDR3 coding DNA: TGCAGCGTTGAAATGGGAGCCTACGAGCAGTACTTC.

The gene calls are TRBV10-3 and TRBJ2-1; TRBD2 aligns across 8 bases. V trimming: 10 bases; J trimming: 6 bases; junction bases outside the gene matches: 5. Per germline, CDR1 ENHRY and CDR2 SYGVKD. This CDR3 region has 12 residues. The CDR3 bases are TGTGCCACCCAAAGCGGGGGCAATGAGCAGTTCTTC. As protein: CATQSGGNEQFF.

The V gene is TRBV19, the J gene TRBJ2-7, with 11 nucleotides matching TRBD1. J gave up 8 bases and V 6 bases, and 6 bases lay outside the gene matches. Germline V lookup: CDR1 LNHDA, CDR2 SQIVND (reference sequence). CDR3 length: 13 residues. CDR3 loop: CASSGGQGGQQYF. The DNA for the CDR3 is TGTGCCAGTAGCGGGGGACAGGGGGGCCAGCAGTACTTC.

The chain links TRBV30 to TRBJ1-6, with 7 bases identical to TRBD1. Germline V CDR1 and CDR2: GTSNPN, SVGIG (reference sequence). This CDR3 is built from 13 residues. The V gene end was trimmed by 5 bases and the J gene end by 10 bases; junction bases not matched to a gene: 8. The CDR3 sequence: CAWQQGLRSPLHF. CDR3 nucleotides: TGTGCCTGGCAACAGGGGCTTAGGTCACCCCTCCACTTT. Drawing the rest from reference TRBV30 and TRBJ1-6, the complete variable domain is SQTIHQWPATLVQPVGSPLSLECTVEGTSNPNLYWYRQAAGRGLQLLFYSVGIGQISSEVPQNLSASRPQDRQFILSSKKLLLSDSGFYLCAWQQGLRSPLHFGNGTRLTVT.

A single count supports this clone. V gene TRBV19 combines with J gene TRBJ1-5; a weak D match, TRBD1 (5 bases). Germline loops: CDR1 LNHDA, CDR2 SQIVND (reference sequence). The CDR3 has 17 residues. Trimming pared 1 base from V and 0 bases from J, leaving 13 bases between. The CDR3, as DNA: TGTGCCAGTAGTATAGGCGGGGGGGGTTATAGCAATCAGCCCCAGCATTTT. Protein sequence: CASSIGGGGYSNQPQHF.

The chain uses TRBV9 and TRBJ1-4; unclear D gene. The germline V and J ends were trimmed by 0 bases and 3 bases, with 9 bases remaining between them. The CDR3 spans 15 residues. Germline-derived CDR1 and CDR2 are SGDLS and YYNGEE. In DNA form, the CDR3 reads TGTGCCAGCAGCGTAGGACGTCAGCCTAATGAAAAACTGTTTTTT. Translated: CASSVGRQPNEKLFF.

The V and J genes are TRBV11-2 and TRBJ2-3; no clear D gene. The germline gives CDR1 SGHAT, CDR2 FQNNGV. The CDR3 is 14 amino acids. V was cut by 4 bases and J by 2 bases, with 10 bases left in between. The CDR3 is CASSSDSLTDTQYF. CDR3 DNA: TGTGCCAGCAGCTCCGACTCGCTCACAGATACGCAGTATTTT. Full variable domain (outside the CDR3, taken from reference TRBV11-2 and TRBJ2-3): EAGVAQSPRYKIIEKRQSVAFWCNPISGHATLYWYQQILGQGPKLLIQFQNNGVVDDSQLPKDRFSAERLKGVDSTLKIQPAKLEDSAVYLCASSSDSLTDTQYFGPGTRLTVL.

The genes are TRBV6-1 and TRBJ1-2, with D perhaps TRBD1 (6 bases). The V gene's germline CDR1 is MNHNS and CDR2 SASEGT. The CDR3 is 15 residues long. V lost 7 bases and J 7 bases, leaving 22 bases between the germline ends. The CDR3 DNA is TGTGCCAGCACTTCCGGGGGCAGGGGCGGTGGTGGCTACACCTTC. Protein sequence: CASTSGGRGGGGYTF.

The chain uses TRBV15 and TRBJ1-2, with D unclear. V was trimmed by 1 base and J by 7 bases, leaving 13 bases between them. Germline V gives CDR1 LNHNV, CDR2 YYDKDF (reference sequence). This CDR3 is 14 amino acids long. The DNA of the CDR3 is TGTGCCACCAGCAGAGCGCGGCAGGCGTCTGGCTACACCTTC. Translation: CATSRARQASGYTF.

The chain uses TRBV2 and TRBJ1-1; weak D call: TRBD1 (5 bases). The CDR3 is made up of 17 amino acids. Trimming shortened V by 6 bases and J by 1 base, and 21 bases separated the two germline ends. Germline CDR1 and CDR2: SNHLY and FYNNEI. The CDR3 loop reads CASRVAGTRGGNTEAFF. The CDR3, as DNA: TGTGCCAGCAGGGTCGCCGGGACTCGGGGTGGGAACACTGAAGCTTTCTTT. Full variable domain (rest looked up from reference TRBV2 and TRBJ1-1): EPEVTQTPSHQVTQMGQEVILRCVPISNHLYFYWYRQILGQKVEFLVSFYNNEISEKSEIFDDQFSVERPDGSNFTLKIRSTKLEDSAMYFCASRVAGTRGGNTEAFFGQGTRLTVV.

This clone has only a few counts. The chain recombines TRBV7-2 with TRBJ1-6, with 10 bases identical to TRBD1. This CDR3 has 14 residues. CDR1 and CDR2 (germline): SGHTA, FQGNSA. Losses at the gene ends were 3 bases for V and 10 bases for J; bases not matched to a gene: 3. CDR3 nucleotide sequence: TGTGCCAGCAGCTTCAGGACAGGGGGATCACCCCTCCACTTT. It yields the protein CASSFRTGGSPLHF. Combining the CDR3 with reference TRBV7-2 and TRBJ1-6 gives the whole variable domain GAGVSQSPSNKVTEKGKDVELRCDPISGHTALYWYRQSLGQGLEFLIYFQGNSAPDKSGLPSDRFSAERTGGSVSTLTIQRTQQEDSAVYLCASSFRTGGSPLHFGNGTRLTVT.

This clone was found a few times. The chain is built from TRBV5-1 and TRBJ1-1; 9 positions match TRBD1. Germline values: CDR1 SGHRS, CDR2 YFSETQ. This CDR3 spans 18 amino acids. With V trimmed by 4 bases and J by 4 bases, 17 bases remained unmatched. The DNA of the CDR3 is TGCGCCAGCAGCGGAACCGTCCGGGACAGGGTAAATAGCACTGAAGCTTTCTTT. As protein: CASSGTVRDRVNSTEAFF.

The rearrangement uses TRBV30 and TRBJ2-6; TRBD1 matches 7 bases. V gave up 5 bases and J gave up 2 bases; unmatched junction bases: 3. CDR3 length equals 14 residues. Germline V gene sequence: CDR1 GTSNPN, CDR2 SVGIG (reference sequence). CDR3 sequence: CAWDTGAGANVLTF. The CDR3 DNA is TGTGCCTGGGATACAGGGGCTGGGGCCAACGTCCTGACTTTC.

This clone came up a few times. CDR3 residues: CASSLPSSYNSPLHF. DNA for the CDR3: TGTGCCAGCAGCCTTCCGAGCTCCTATAATTCACCCCTCCACTTT. The chain is built from TRBV5-6 and TRBJ1-6; D gene ambiguous. The CDR3 sequence is 15 residues long. Germline CDR1 reads SGHDT; CDR2 reads YYEEEE. Trimming took off 4 bases at V and 0 bases at J, with 8 bases between the two ends.